Presented here are 16 T cell receptor beta chains from one specimen sequenced in a study of radiotherapy plus CTLA-4 blockade in lung cancer. Only in-frame clones appear in the TCRdb table, and some are missing; sequencing was by immunoSEQ multiplex PCR. The sample shows around 38,000 clones, approximately 86% of them seen only once. The sequences come from peripheral blood, collected from a patient treated with radiotherapy plus ipilimumab. The receptors were gathered from a human donor with non-small cell lung cancer whose response to radiotherapy plus ipilimumab could not be evaluated.

The genes are TRBV29-1 and TRBJ2-5; TRBD1 matches at 7 bases. This CDR3 has 11 amino acids. Trimming took 7 bases from V and 5 from J; bases not matched to a gene: 4. Germline CDR1 reads SQVTM; CDR2 reads ANQGSEA. CDR3 region: CSARGKETQYF. The CDR3 DNA reads TGCAGCGCCAGGGGGAAGGAGACCCAGTACTTC.

The CDR3 DNA reads as TGTGCCAGCACTGACTTCAGGGGGCGGGATACGCAGTATTTT. Residues: CASTDFRGRDTQYF. The V and J genes are TRBV7-2 and TRBJ2-3, with 8 nucleotides matching TRBD1. The CDR3 is 14 amino acids. V dropped 7 bases and J dropped 6; count of bases not matched to a gene: 9. Germline CDR1 reads SGHTA; CDR2 reads FQGNSA.

In its sample, this clone was seen once. V is TRBV11-2 and J is TRBJ2-1; D not certain. The CDR3 covers 12 residues. Trimming left V 1 base short and J 10 bases short, with 8 bases between. Germline V gene data show CDR1 as SGHAT and CDR2 as FQNNGV. CDR3 coding DNA: TGTGCCAGCAGCTTAGGAGGTCAGGAGCAGTTCTTC. This translates into CASSLGGQEQFF.

This chain joins TRBV5-1 and TRBJ2-5, with D unresolved. With 0 bases removed from V and 5 bases from J, the gap between germline ends came to 11 bases. There are 14 residues in the CDR3. Germline CDR1 is SGHRS and CDR2 is YFSETQ. CDR3 residues: CASSLAGAHETQYF. Written as DNA, the CDR3 is TGCGCCAGCAGCTTGGCCGGAGCTCACGAGACCCAGTACTTC.

The CDR3 coding sequence is TGTGCCAGCAGCCCGGGGGGGGGCAGCCTAACAACTAATGAAAAACTGTTTTTT. Residues: CASSPGGGSLTTNEKLFF. The chain carries TRBV7-9 and TRBJ1-4, with a tentative D call TRBD1 (6 bases). Germline V CDR1 and CDR2: SEHNR, FQNEAQ (reference sequence). With 5 bases removed from V and 0 bases from J, the gap between germline ends came to 19 bases. The CDR3 runs 18 residues.

This clone is termed medium-sized. The gene calls are TRBV4-3 and TRBJ1-4, with TRBD1 matching 10 bases. CDR1 and CDR2 from the germline V gene are LGHNA and YSLEER. J gave up 6 bases and V 1 base, and 5 bases lay outside the gene matches. The CDR3 has 16 amino acids. CDR3 protein: CASSQVLDRGYEKLFF. DNA of the CDR3: TGCGCCAGCAGCCAAGTCCTGGACAGGGGGTATGAAAAACTGTTTTTT.

The chain is built from TRBV10-3 and TRBJ1-4; D gene ambiguous. Trimming removed 6 bases from V and 7 bases from J, with 12 bases in between. CDR1 is ENHRY and CDR2 is SYGVKD in the germline V gene. This CDR3 region has 13 residues. The CDR3 DNA follows: TGTGCCATCAGCCCCAACGGAGGTGAAAAACTGTTTTTT. Its protein product is CAISPNGGEKLFF.

This clone has a single count. The chain combines TRBV9 with TRBJ2-7; D call uncertain. The V end lost 1 base, the J end lost 0 bases, and 11 bases lay between the germline ends. The CDR3 is 15 amino acids. In germline, CDR1 is SGDLS, CDR2 YYNGEE. The CDR3 sequence: CASSVTPAYSYEQYF. CDR3 bases: TGTGCCAGCAGCGTAACGCCCGCCTACTCCTACGAGCAGTACTTC.

The chain employs TRBV2 and TRBJ1-2, with TRBD1 matching 8 bases. The CDR3 runs to 14 residues. J gave up 2 bases and V 1 base, and 0 bases lay outside the gene matches. From germline, CDR1 is SNHLY and CDR2 FYNNEI. The CDR3 is CASSEGTGNYGYTF. The CDR3 DNA sequence: TGTGCCAGCAGTGAAGGGACAGGGAACTATGGCTACACCTTC.

The V call is TRBV19, the J call TRBJ1-2; 9 bases line up with TRBD1. Germline V gene data show CDR1 as LNHDA and CDR2 as SQIVND (reference sequence). The CDR3 has 14 residues. J gave up 5 bases and V 7 bases, and 8 bases lay outside the gene matches. CDR3: CASKGEGQGYGYTF. In nucleotides, the CDR3 is TGTGCCAGTAAGGGTGAGGGACAGGGATATGGCTACACCTTC. Using reference TRBV19 and TRBJ1-2 for the parts outside the CDR3, the full variable domain is DGGITQSPKYLFRKEGQNVTLSCEQNLNHDAMYWYRQDPGQGLRLIYYSQIVNDFQKGDIAEGYSVSREKKESFPLTVTSAQKNPTAFYLCASKGEGQGYGYTFGSGTRLTVV.

The chain carries TRBV28 and TRBJ1-2, with TRBD1 matching over 9 bases. The V gene end was trimmed by 5 bases and the J gene end by 0 bases; junction bases not matched to a gene: 10. This CDR3 contains 17 residues. Germline CDR1 and CDR2: MDHEN and SYDVKM. CDR3 coding DNA: TGTGCCAGCAGTGGAAGACAGGGGGGAAGAGCTAACTATGGCTACACCTTC. This translates into CASSGRQGGRANYGYTF.

V is TRBV5-1 and J is TRBJ2-2, with TRBD2 as a possible D gene (5 bases). V lost 1 base, J lost 4 bases, and 11 bases lay in between. The CDR3 runs 15 residues. From germline, CDR1 is SGHRS and CDR2 YFSETQ. The CDR3 is CASSLRTDRTGELFF. Written as DNA, the CDR3 is TGCGCCAGCAGCTTGAGGACTGACCGCACCGGGGAGCTGTTTTTT.

The DNA of the CDR3 is TGTGCCACCTTGTCTAGCGGCACAGATACGCAGTATTTT. It yields the protein CATLSSGTDTQYF. The chain combines TRBV10-3 with TRBJ2-3; D might be TRBD2 (6 bases). The CDR3 contains 13 residues. The V end lost 10 bases, the J end lost 1 base, and 12 bases lay between the germline ends. CDR1 ENHRY and CDR2 SYGVKD come from the germline V gene.

The rearrangement joins TRBV7-9 to TRBJ2-2, with no clear D. The CDR3 extends over 15 amino acids. CDR1 and CDR2 from the germline V gene are SEHNR and FQNEAQ (reference sequence). V lost 0 bases and J lost 0, with 5 bases in between. The CDR3 DNA sequence: TGTGCCAGCAGCTTAGCCAGGACGAACACCGGGGAGCTGTTTTTT. This encodes CASSLARTNTGELFF.

This clone was observed a handful of times. The chain is built from TRBV7-9 and TRBJ2-5; no clear D gene. Looked up from germline, CDR1 is SEHNR and CDR2 is FQNEAQ (reference sequence). The CDR3 is made up of 14 amino acids. V was shortened by 0 bases and J by 7 bases, with 12 bases between the two germline ends. As DNA, the CDR3 is TGTGCCAGCAGCTTAGCGGGCGCCGAGAGGACCCAGTACTTC. Translated: CASSLAGAERTQYF.

The gene calls are TRBV10-3 and TRBJ2-2; maybe TRBD2 (5 bases). V was cut by 9 bases and J by 2 bases, with 10 bases left in between. The germline V gene encodes CDR1 ENHRY and CDR2 SYGVKD. The CDR3 runs 13 residues. In DNA, the CDR3 is TGTGCCATGGAGGACGGAAACACCGGGGAGCTGTTTTTT. Encoded protein: CAMEDGNTGELFF.